This T cell receptor (beta chain) was retrieved from a study of immune heterogeneity within non-small cell lung tumors. The study, taken as a whole, reports: The correlation between local T-cell clonality and local tumor mutational burden was positive, moderate in strength and statistically significant, with R about 0.35. Patients largely differed in their high-frequency T-cell receptor beta clonotypes. Identical dominant CDR3 beta clonotypes recurred across a patient's tumor sites, together with site-unique high-frequency clones.

V was trimmed by 6 bases and J by 7 bases, leaving 21 bases between them. The CDR3 sequence is 15 residues long. Germline CDR1 and CDR2: MDHEN and SYDVKM. A remark on this clonotype: Its antigen is not identified.

Samples each supplied 450 to 650 ng of bulk tumor genomic DNA as template. Each primary tumor yielded several biopsies, collected far apart from one another at surgery. Before undergoing curative surgery, patients had newly diagnosed non-small cell lung cancer that was untreated. Multiplex PCR employing 32 V and 13 J primers generated amplicons of the TCR beta CDR3. Each CDR3 protein gets one entry after TCRdb re-called the multiplex PCR reads with MiXCR. Among 4,500 to 7,000 distinct CDR3 sequences listed, more than 20% were seen once. The chain joins TRBV28 to TRBJ1-2; tentatively, D is TRBD1 (5 bases). This sequence was found in a man in his sixties with non-small cell lung cancer. Material for sequencing was lung tumor tissue. The CDR3 coding sequence is TGTGCCAGCAGAACTTTCACCGGGACTTTTAGTGGCTACACCTTC. Protein: CASRTFTGTFSGYTF.